This T cell receptor beta chain was captured in a study of radiation and T cells in renal cell carcinoma. Findings and limits, study-wide: Top 100 clonotypes averaged around 54% in irradiated versus roughly 45% in nephrectomy-only tumors.

Assay: immunoSEQ multiplex PCR; the TCRdb copy retains only in-frame clones and omits some. The data show about 15,000 clones, with 64% seen just once and about 25% held by the top ten. Treatment given: 15 Gy SBRT to primary tumor, nephrectomy 4 weeks later. Germline V gene sequence: CDR1 LGHNA, CDR2 YSLEER. The CDR3 covers 14 residues. V was cut by 0 bases and J by 4 bases, with 8 bases left in between. This clone was observed a single time. Its target is not known. The chain has TRBV4-3 and TRBJ2-3; no firm D call. The sequenced sample was tumor tissue, obtained from a patient whose treatment included radiotherapy and nephrectomy. This clonotype was obtained from a woman aged 70-85 years with renal cell carcinoma. CDR3 DNA: TGCGCCAGCAGCCAAGAGGATAGAGCAGATACGCAGTATTTT. Translation: CASSQEDRADTQYF.